This paragraph covers one T cell receptor (beta chain) sequence. These data come from a study of control samples from healthy donors and cancer patients. Trimming left V 0 bases short and J 8 bases short, with 14 bases between. The CDR3 length is 15 residues. Germline V lookup: CDR1 LGHDT, CDR2 YNNKEL (reference sequence). Sequenced by immunoSEQ multiplex PCR; TCRdb stores in-frame clones only, minus some. The sample lists over 150,000 clones, roughly 94% occurring once. This clonotype originated in a middle-aged man in good health. The sequencing sample was made of blood. The rearrangement uses TRBV3-1 (or the pseudogene TRBV3-2) and TRBJ2-4; TRBD2 is a possible D gene (6 bases). The chain's CDR3 is CASSQDTGGTDIQYF. The CDR3 bases are TGTGCCAGCAGCCAAGATACTGGCGGGACGGACATTCAGTACTTC.